The sequence of this T cell receptor (beta chain) was determined in a study of cytomegalovirus exposure and HLA in healthy donors. Overall study results and limits: As a later analysis showed, several of the most significant clusters appeared to be linked to common viral pathogens. The study designated 150 or so TCR beta chains cytomegalovirus-associated.

Researchers ran the PCR with 60 Vbeta and 13 Jbeta primers. TCRdb keeps only in-frame clones here, not all; method: immunoSEQ multiplex PCR. This sample yields some 88,000 clones, of which 63% are seen a single time; roughly 6.8% belongs to the top ten. With respect to this clone: The antigen is unknown.

Germline CDR1 SGHNT, CDR2 YYREEE (reference sequence). This CDR3 has 15 residues. V shed 3 bases and J shed 4 bases, with 11 bases lying between them. What was sequenced was PBMCs. The clonotype originates from a woman in her 30s in good health and CMV-seronegative. The V gene is TRBV5-4, the J gene TRBJ2-6, with D perhaps matching TRBD2 (6 bases). The CDR3 here is CASSYRDWGANVLTF. CDR3 in DNA: TGTGCCAGCAGCTACCGGGACTGGGGGGCCAACGTCCTGACTTTC.